This T cell receptor beta chain was profiled in a study of cytomegalovirus exposure and HLA in healthy donors. The ends were cut back, 0 bases at V and 4 bases at J, with 10 bases in the middle. The CDR3 is 16 amino acids. The germline V gene has CDR1 MNHEY and CDR2 SMNVEV (reference sequence). Primers for the PCR totalled 60 Vbeta and 13 Jbeta. Using immunoSEQ multiplex PCR, the repertoire was profiled, and TCRdb retains in-frame clones only, with some absent. This table has around 150,000 clones, about three quarters appearing once. This TCR came from a young man in good health and CMV-seronegative. Input material: PBMCs. This chain uses TRBV27 with TRBJ2-6, with D maybe TRBD1 (6 bases). The CDR3 region is CASSLSPGAGANVLTF. In DNA, the CDR3 is TGTGCCAGCAGTTTATCTCCAGGGGCCGGGGCCAACGTCCTGACTTTC. Together with reference TRBV27 and TRBJ2-6, the CDR3 gives the full variable domain: EAQVTQNPRYLITVTGKKLTVTCSQNMNHEYMSWYRQDPGLGLRQIYYSMNVEVTDKGDVPEGYKVSRKEKRNFPLILESPSPNQTSLYFCASSLSPGAGANVLTFGAGSRLTVL.